This TCR beta chain is drawn from a study of naive CD8 T cells in extremely preterm neonates. Overall study results and limits: Preterm neonates had significantly lower iChao1 richness than other age groups.

V shed 5 bases and J shed 5 bases, with 24 bases lying between them. The CDR3 is made up of 17 amino acids. The germline CDR1 and CDR2 sequences are MNHEY and SMNVEV (reference sequence). As for this clone: The antigen remains undetermined.

Sequencing was performed with immunoSEQ multiplex PCR; in TCRdb, only in-frame clones are kept and a portion is missing. The table lists several thousand clones, roughly 98% of them singletons. Material: naive CD8+ T cells from blood. The V gene is TRBV27, the J gene TRBJ1-2, with TRBD1 as a possible D gene (6 bases). This TCR came from a human donor in good health. The CDR3 DNA follows: TGTGCCAGCAGTCGAGGGGTTACAGGGAATAGCAGATATGGCTACACCTTC. It encodes CASSRGVTGNSRYGYTF.